This T cell receptor beta chain was captured by sequencing in a study of T cell responses to AZD1222 COVID-19 vaccine. Method: immunoSEQ multiplex PCR; TCRdb's copy keeps in-frame clones and lacks some. The repertoire consists of 120,000 or so clones, with about 90% occurring once and the leading ten covering approximately 9.3%. For this clone: Antigen: not known.

Regarding the study as a whole: Spike-specific TCR repertoires showed rising breadth and depth after two AZD1222 doses. Mapped onto spike, vaccine-associated CD4 TCRs spanned it and were dominant at 160-218 and 743-854.

V lost 3 bases and J lost 2, with 14 bases in between. From germline, CDR1 is SQVTM and CDR2 ANQGSEA. This CDR3 region has 16 residues. Sequencing was performed on peripheral blood, taken on day 0 of AZD1222 vaccination. The TCR originated in an adult in good health. The chain uses TRBV29-1 and TRBJ2-6; maybe TRBD2 (7 bases). The CDR3 coding sequence is TGCAGCGTTGACGGGGGGCCAGGGACTGGGGCCAACGTCCTGACTTTC. Translation gives CSVDGGPGTGANVLTF.